This entry is about one T cell receptor beta chain. The antigen remains unidentified. The CDR3 has 14 amino acids. The germline V and J ends were trimmed by 4 bases and 4 bases, with 11 bases remaining between them. Per the germline V gene, CDR1 is SEHNR and CDR2 is FQNEAQ (reference sequence). The entirety of the isolated RNA underwent reverse transcription, so expressed TCRB transcripts were sequenced. Generated by immunoSEQ multiplex PCR, the TCRdb table keeps only in-frame clones and is missing some. The table lists about 700,000 clones, 13% of them singletons. This sample is drawn from a study of beta chain features in type 1 diabetes. Study outcomes and limitations: Because the template was cDNA, high-expressing cells might be over-represented. Significant though moderate, a shortening of TCRB CDR3s appeared in all four CD4+ subsets of Type 1 diabetes patients.

The sample comprised naive CD4+ T cells from blood. The chain links TRBV7-9 to TRBJ2-1, with D possibly being TRBD2 (5 bases). The sequence was collected from a man between 18 and 29 years old with type 1 diabetes. The CDR3 region has the DNA TGTGCCAGCAGCTCCTGGACTGGTTACAATGAGCAGTTCTTC. Amino acid sequence: CASSSWTGYNEQFF.